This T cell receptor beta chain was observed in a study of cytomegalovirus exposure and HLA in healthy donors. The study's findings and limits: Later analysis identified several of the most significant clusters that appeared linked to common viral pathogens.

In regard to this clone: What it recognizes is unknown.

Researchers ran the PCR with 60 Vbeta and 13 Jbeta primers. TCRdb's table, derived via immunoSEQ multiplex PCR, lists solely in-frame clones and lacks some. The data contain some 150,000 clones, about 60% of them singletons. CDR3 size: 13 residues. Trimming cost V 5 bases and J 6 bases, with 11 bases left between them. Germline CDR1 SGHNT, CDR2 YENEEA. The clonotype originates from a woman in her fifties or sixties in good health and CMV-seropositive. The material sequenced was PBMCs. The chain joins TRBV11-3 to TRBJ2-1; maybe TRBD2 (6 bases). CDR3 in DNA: TGTGCCAGCAGCCCCGGGACTTCCAATGAGCAGTTCTTC. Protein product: CASSPGTSNEQFF.